The 3 T cell receptor beta chains below were found in one sample sequenced in a study of identical twins. A single record per CDR3 protein comes from TCRdb applying MiXCR to the 5' RACE reads. The sample yields 1.5 million to 2 million distinct CDR3 sequences, under 35% seen once. The sample comprised cord blood. The receptors shown here come from a newborn girl in good health.

The chain uses TRBV29-1 and TRBJ2-3; either TRBD1 or TRBD2 may fit D (7 bases each). Germline CDR1 and CDR2: SQVTM and ANQGSEA. V was clipped by 7 bases and J by 2 bases, with 16 bases between them. The CDR3 covers 14 residues. This CDR3 is CSGTGGQFTDTQYF. The DNA for the CDR3 is TGCAGCGGGACGGGGGGACAGTTCACAGATACGCAGTATTTT.

This clonotype was counted ten times or more. The chain links TRBV18 to TRBJ2-7; 10 positions agree with TRBD1. Germline V gene data show CDR1 as KGHSH and CDR2 as LQKENI. Unmatched junction bases numbered 7, after V lost 8 bases and J lost 0 bases. This CDR3 is 15 amino acids long. CDR3 DNA: TGTGCCAGCAGTCCCGGACAGGGGGTCTCCTACGAGCAGTACTTC. Translating gives CASSPGQGVSYEQYF.

The gene calls are TRBV29-1 and TRBJ1-1; perhaps TRBD1 as D (6 bases). Trimming cost V 7 bases and J 6 bases, with 12 bases left between them. CDR1 and CDR2 from the germline V gene are SQVTM and ANQGSEA. The CDR3 runs to 11 residues. CDR3 sequence: CSAIKGAEAFF. As DNA, the CDR3 is TGCAGCGCTATAAAGGGGGCTGAAGCTTTCTTT.